This is a list of T cell receptor beta chains from one sample in a study of cytomegalovirus exposure and HLA in healthy donors. Sequenced by immunoSEQ multiplex PCR; TCRdb stores in-frame clones only, minus some. The sample holds about 190,000 clones, approximately 12% seen once. Sequencing used PBMCs. All receptors derive from a man aged 50-59 years in good health and CMV-seropositive. Each CDR3 is given with its conserved first and last residue. A D gene is named only where the DNA matches it firmly. Clone sizes are given selectively: once, few, many, or a class where the clone is expanded.

V gene: TRBV18; J gene: TRBJ1-2; clone size: .; D gene: .; CDR3 DNA: TGTGCCAGCTCACCCGGGGATATCGGCTATGGCTACACCTTC; CDR3 protein: CASSPGDIGYGYTF
V gene: TRBV7-9; J gene: TRBJ2-5; clone size: .; D gene: .; CDR3 DNA: TGTGCCAGCAGCTTCCGGGGAGTCAAGACCCAGTACTTC; CDR3 protein: CASSFRGVKTQYF
V gene: TRBV20-1; J gene: TRBJ2-1; clone size: .; D gene: .; CDR3 DNA: TGCAGTGCCTTACTAGAATGGGTGCAGTTCTTC; CDR3 protein: CSALLEWVQFF
V gene: TRBV27; J gene: TRBJ1-2; clone size: .; D gene: .; CDR3 DNA: TGTGCCAGCGGGGACGGAGGGGCCTATGGCTACACCTTC; CDR3 protein: CASGDGGAYGYTF
V gene: TRBV19; J gene: TRBJ2-3; clone size: .; D gene: .; CDR3 DNA: TGTGCCAGTAGTACCGGGACAAATTGGGCTACAGATACGCAGTATTTT; CDR3 protein: CASSTGTNWATDTQYF
V gene: TRBV14; J gene: TRBJ2-2; clone size: few; D gene: .; CDR3 DNA: TGTGCCAGCAGCCAAGTAACCGGGGAGCTGTTTTTT; CDR3 protein: CASSQVTGELFF
V gene: TRBV2; J gene: TRBJ1-1; clone size: few; D gene: .; CDR3 DNA: TGTGCCAGCAGTGTAGGAGGGAACACTGAAGCTTTCTTT; CDR3 protein: CASSVGGNTEAFF
V gene: TRBV6-6; J gene: TRBJ1-5; clone size: few; D gene: .; CDR3 DNA: TGTGCCAGTTCAACAGGGAATCAGCCCCAGCATTTT; CDR3 protein: CASSTGNQPQHF
V gene: TRBV7-8; J gene: TRBJ1-5; clone size: .; D gene: TRBD1; CDR3 DNA: TGTGCCAGCAGCTTATACACCAGGGGGGATCAGCCCCAGCATTTT; CDR3 protein: CASSLYTRGDQPQHF
V gene: TRBV7-6; J gene: TRBJ1-5; clone size: .; D gene: .; CDR3 DNA: TGTGCCAGCAGCTTAGGTACTGATCAGCCCCAGCATTTT; CDR3 protein: CASSLGTDQPQHF
V gene: TRBV5-1; J gene: TRBJ2-5; clone size: few; D gene: TRBD2; CDR3 DNA: TGCGCCAGCAGCTTGTCAGCGGGGACTCAAGAGACCCAGTACTTC; CDR3 protein: CASSLSAGTQETQYF
V gene: TRBV28; J gene: TRBJ2-1; clone size: few; D gene: TRBD1; CDR3 DNA: TGTGCCAGCAGCAAGACAGGGGGCTATGAGCAGTTCTTC; CDR3 protein: CASSKTGGYEQFF
V gene: TRBV11-2; J gene: TRBJ2-7; clone size: .; D gene: .; CDR3 DNA: TGTGCCAGCAGCTTACGGGCTGGGACAAATGCCTACGAGCAGTACTTC; CDR3 protein: CASSLRAGTNAYEQYF
V gene: TRBV11-2; J gene: TRBJ2-5; clone size: .; D gene: .; CDR3 DNA: TGTGCCAGCAGCTTAGTCCGCAGCGGCACCCAAAGCAGAGAGACCCAGTACTTC; CDR3 protein: CASSLVRSGTQSRETQYF
V gene: TRBV9; J gene: TRBJ2-5; clone size: .; D gene: .; CDR3 DNA: TGTGCCAGCAGCCCGATAGGCGGGACCGGGACCCAGTACTTC; CDR3 protein: CASSPIGGTGTQYF
V gene: TRBV5-6; J gene: TRBJ1-6; clone size: .; D gene: .; CDR3 DNA: TGTGCCAGCAGCTTGCGGCAGGCAGTTTCACCCCTCCACTTT; CDR3 protein: CASSLRQAVSPLHF
V gene: TRBV19; J gene: TRBJ2-1; clone size: few; D gene: .; CDR3 DNA: TGTGCCAGTAAACGAACGTCATCGGTTAATGAGCAGTTCTTC; CDR3 protein: CASKRTSSVNEQFF
V gene: TRBV19; J gene: TRBJ2-1; clone size: .; D gene: TRBD1; CDR3 DNA: TGTGCCAGTAGTATATCGACAGGGGGCTTCTACAATGAGCAGTTCTTC; CDR3 protein: CASSISTGGFYNEQFF
V gene: TRBV6-5; J gene: TRBJ2-2; clone size: few; D gene: .; CDR3 DNA: TGTGCCAGCAGCAAGAGAACCGGGGAGCTGTTTTTT; CDR3 protein: CASSKRTGELFF
V gene: TRBV5-1; J gene: TRBJ2-2; clone size: few; D gene: TRBD1; CDR3 DNA: TGCGCCAGCAGCACAGGGACAGTCACCGGGGAGCTGTTTTTT; CDR3 protein: CASSTGTVTGELFF
V gene: TRBV9; J gene: TRBJ2-6; clone size: .; D gene: .; CDR3 DNA: TGTGCCAGCAGCCGGTCTGGTCGAGTCTCTGGGGCCAACGTCCTGACTTTC; CDR3 protein: CASSRSGRVSGANVLTF
V gene: TRBV19; J gene: TRBJ2-7; clone size: few; D gene: TRBD2; CDR3 DNA: TGTGCCAGTAGTATCCAGCGGGGGAGCTACGAGCAGTACTTC; CDR3 protein: CASSIQRGSYEQYF
V gene: TRBV10-3; J gene: TRBJ2-3; clone size: .; D gene: TRBD1; CDR3 DNA: TGTGCCATCAGTGAAGTAGAGACAGGGGGCGCAGATACGCAGTATTTT; CDR3 protein: CAISEVETGGADTQYF
V gene: TRBV19; J gene: TRBJ1-2; clone size: few; D gene: TRBD1; CDR3 DNA: TGTGCCAGTAGTAGGGGACAGGGGCAAGGCTACACCTTC; CDR3 protein: CASSRGQGQGYTF
V gene: TRBV4-3; J gene: TRBJ1-1; clone size: few; D gene: TRBD1; CDR3 DNA: TGCGCCAGCAGCCATCCCCGACAGGGAGGAGCTTTCTTT; CDR3 protein: CASSHPRQGGAFF
V gene: TRBV2; J gene: TRBJ2-2; clone size: .; D gene: .; CDR3 DNA: TGTGCCAGCGGACTCGGGGTAGGCACCGGGGAGCTGTTTTTT; CDR3 protein: CASGLGVGTGELFF
V gene: TRBV4-2; J gene: TRBJ1-4; clone size: .; D gene: .; CDR3 DNA: TGTGCCAGCAGCCTTTCAGACAGGCTGGGGGAAAAACTGTTTTTT; CDR3 protein: CASSLSDRLGEKLFF
V gene: TRBV9; J gene: TRBJ1-1; clone size: few; D gene: TRBD1; CDR3 DNA: TGTGCCAGCAGCGTAGCCCCCGGGACAGCTAGGTTAAACACTGAAGCTTTCTTT; CDR3 protein: CASSVAPGTARLNTEAFF
V gene: TRBV11-2; J gene: TRBJ1-1; clone size: few; D gene: .; CDR3 DNA: TGTGCCAGCAGCTTAAGGGGATTTTTGAACACTGAAGCTTTCTTT; CDR3 protein: CASSLRGFLNTEAFF
V gene: TRBV2; J gene: TRBJ2-5; clone size: .; D gene: .; CDR3 DNA: TGTGCCAGCGGGAAGGAGGGGACGGCGGGGGAGACCCAGTACTTC; CDR3 protein: CASGKEGTAGETQYF
V gene: TRBV27; J gene: TRBJ1-2; clone size: few; D gene: .; CDR3 DNA: TGTGCCAGCAGCCCAAGATCGGACAGAAACTATGGCTACACCTTC; CDR3 protein: CASSPRSDRNYGYTF